This T cell receptor beta chain was recovered during a study of CD8+ T cells in alopecia areata (dated by TCRdb to 2016 to 2019). With regard to the full study: The treated patients, all with moderate-to-severe alopecia areata, were enrolled in an open-label pilot trial of oral tofacitinib given at 5 to 10 mg twice daily. On the human side, TCRbeta sequencing was run on scalp tissue and on sorted CD4+ and CD8+ peripheral blood T cells from healthy controls and from alopecia areata patients with either patchy or totalis/universalis disease. High-throughput TCRbeta sequencing was used to examine T cell clonal expansion in alopecia areata in both the C3H/HeJ mouse model and human patients. RNA was obtained with the PAXgene miRNA kit for fixed scalp, the miRNeasy kit for PBMCs, and the RNeasy kit for mouse skin. Patients received tofacitinib for 6 to 18 months and were then followed off drug for 6 months to check for delayed response and recurrence. Clonality in the scalp was compared among normal scalp (n=4), patchy alopecia areata scalp (n=8), and alopecia totalis/universalis scalp (n=8). Patients on tofacitinib were biopsied at baseline and after 4 and 24 weeks of treatment, and several of the patients also had a later scalp biopsy. Amplification of TCRbeta CDR3 regions was done by immunoSEQ multiplex PCR using 35 Vbeta forward primers and 13 Jbeta reverse primers.

What the study reported, not specific to this receptor: Scalp TCR repertoire analysis is complicated because resident alphabeta T cells in normal human skin are also sequenced, whereas mouse skin is dominated by gammadelta T cells. Higher clonality and more expanded CD8+ clones were observed in lesional scalp than in normal scalp, particularly in alopecia totalis/universalis, a finding suggestive of antigenic drive. Compared with mice, TCR sequences shared between patients were less clear, possibly partly because of HLA diversity across the patient population.

Library generation was performed with the immunoSEQ multiplex PCR assay. RNA was extracted from all samples and reverse transcribed into cDNA as template for TCR sequencing. SuperScript III was used to make first-strand cDNA, primed with a 2:1 mix of oligo-dT and random hexamers. A synthetic immune receptor repertoire was used to measure amplification bias, and any remaining bias was corrected computationally. Under the source paper's analysis protocol: After raw reads were preprocessed to remove errors, the CDR3 was defined following IMGT conventions as running from the conserved cysteine to phenylalanine. To get clonality, Shannon entropy was normalized by log2 of the number of productive unique TCRs and the result was subtracted from 1. Whether scalp clones were CD4 or CD8 was inferred by matching scalp TCRbeta sequences against CD4 and CD8 repertoires sorted from blood. The clones in this table, taken by TCRdb from immuneACCESS, are in-frame only. Not every clone is retained; where verified, under half of the shortfall comes from an unresolved V gene, and the cause of the rest is unknown. V and J calls and clone size follow that table, whereas D and trimming were derived from the DNA. A total of more than 150,000 clones appear in this sample, 50% to 65% of them only once. The top ten constitute roughly a fifth of the sample.

A word on this clone: It has no known antigen specificity. Base qualities are missing; no much larger clone stands one base away.

The CDR3, cysteine through phenylalanine, is 16 amino acids long. The CDR3 DNA has 48 bases and is translated from base 1. V is trimmed back by 1 base and J by 1 base, and the junction contains 6 bases that no gene match accounts for. The germline V gene specifies SGHVS as CDR1 and FQNEAQ as CDR2. The time point label for this specimen denotes: baseline before oral tofacitinib. From alopecia areata patients, peripheral blood was collected along with lesional scalp punch biopsies. PBMCs were separated by density centrifugation and stained for CD3, CD4 and CD8, after which CD4+ and CD8+ T cells were sorted on a FACSAria.

The V and J segments used are TRBV7-8 and TRBJ1-1; 7 bases in the middle match TRBD1. The source is a human donor with alopecia areata. Sample: CD8+ T cells sorted from blood, taken at week 0. The CDR3 protein sequence reads: CASSLGPGGENTEAFF. The nucleotide sequence is TGTGCCAGCAGCTTAGGGCCAGGGGGGGAGAACACTGAAGCTTTCTTT.